This T cell receptor (beta chain) stems from a study of shared clonotypes between healthy human individuals. Researchers divided each subset's genomic DNA evenly across several immunoSEQ plates. Data came from immunoSEQ multiplex PCR; TCRdb stores just in-frame clones and leaves some out. This table has about 1 million clones, around three quarters appearing once. The V segment lost 4 bases and the J segment 2 bases; nucleotides outside the gene matches: 4. Looked up from germline, CDR1 is SGDLS and CDR2 is YYNGEE. The CDR3 sequence is 14 residues long. Comment on this clone: Additional DNA sequences in this sample encode the identical CDR3.

Sequencing was performed on memory CD4+ T cells from PBMCs. This sample's subset: CD45RA-negative fraction. This sequence joins TRBV9 and TRBJ2-5, with 8 bases matching TRBD1. The clonotype originates from a young man in good health. Some clones in this sample may be carry-over from other donors' samples. The CDR3 DNA follows: TGTGCCAGCAGCTCAAGGACAGGGCAAGAGACCCAGTACTTC. Its protein is CASSSRTGQETQYF.